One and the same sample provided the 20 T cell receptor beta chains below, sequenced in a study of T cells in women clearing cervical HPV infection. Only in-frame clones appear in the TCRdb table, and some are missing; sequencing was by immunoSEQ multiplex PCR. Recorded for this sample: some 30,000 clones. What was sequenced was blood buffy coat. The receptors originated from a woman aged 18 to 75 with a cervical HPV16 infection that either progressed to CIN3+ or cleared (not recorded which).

CDR3 bases read: TGCAGCGCGAAGACCCCGGGACAGAGGGACAATGAG. Its translation is CSAKTPGQRDNE. The entire CDR3 protein is CSAKTPGQRDNEQFF. The chain couples TRBV29-1 to TRBJ2-1; 7 bases agree with TRBD1. Read sequence stops 3 residues before the CDR3 end, and the germline J gene provides the missing end. The CDR3 is 15 amino acids. V shed 7 bases, J shed 5 bases, and the junction held 14 bases outside the gene matches. CDR1 is SQVTM, CDR2 ANQGSEA, per germline.

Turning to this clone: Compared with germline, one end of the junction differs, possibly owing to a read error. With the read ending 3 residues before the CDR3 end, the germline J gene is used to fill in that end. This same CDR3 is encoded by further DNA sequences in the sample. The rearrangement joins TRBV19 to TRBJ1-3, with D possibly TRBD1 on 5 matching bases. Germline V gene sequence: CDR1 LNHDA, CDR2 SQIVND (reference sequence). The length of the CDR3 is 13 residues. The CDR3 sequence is CASSPSGGNTIYF. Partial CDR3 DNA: TGTGCCAGTAGTCCCTCGGGGGGAAACACG.

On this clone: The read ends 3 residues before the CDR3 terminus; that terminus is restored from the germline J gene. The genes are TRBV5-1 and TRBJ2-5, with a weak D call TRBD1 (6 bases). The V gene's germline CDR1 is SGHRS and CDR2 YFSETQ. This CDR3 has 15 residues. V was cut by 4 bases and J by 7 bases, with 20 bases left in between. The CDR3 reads CASSAYGQSRGTQYF. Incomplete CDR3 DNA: TGCGCCAGCAGCGCATATGGACAGTCAAGAGGGACC. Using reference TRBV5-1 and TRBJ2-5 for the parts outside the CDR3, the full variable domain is KAGVTQTPRYLIKTRGQQVTLSCSPISGHRSVSWYQQTPGQGLQFLFEYFSETQRNKGNFPGRFSGRQFSNSRSEMNVSTLELGDSALYLCASSAYGQSRGTQYFGPGTRLLVL.

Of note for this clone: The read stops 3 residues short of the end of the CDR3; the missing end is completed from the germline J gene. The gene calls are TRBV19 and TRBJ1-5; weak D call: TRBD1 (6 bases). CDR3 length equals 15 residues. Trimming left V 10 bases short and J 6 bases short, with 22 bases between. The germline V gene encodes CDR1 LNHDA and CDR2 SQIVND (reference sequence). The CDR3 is CATLGAGTTGQPQHF. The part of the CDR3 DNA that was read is TGTGCCACCCTAGGGGCCGGGACAACGGGTCAGCCC. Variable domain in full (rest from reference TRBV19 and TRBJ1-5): DGGITQSPKYLFRKEGQNVTLSCEQNLNHDAMYWYRQDPGQGLRLIYYSQIVNDFQKGDIAEGYSVSREKKESFPLTVTSAQKNPTAFYLCATLGAGTTGQPQHFGDGTRLSIL.

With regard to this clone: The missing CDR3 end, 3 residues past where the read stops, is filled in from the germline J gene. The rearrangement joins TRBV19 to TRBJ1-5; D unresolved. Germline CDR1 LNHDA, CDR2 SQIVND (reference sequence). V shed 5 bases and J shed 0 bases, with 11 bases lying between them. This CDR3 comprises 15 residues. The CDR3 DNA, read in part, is TGTGCCAGTAGTCTAAGTCCGTATAGCAATCAGCCC. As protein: CASSLSPYSNQP. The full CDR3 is CASSLSPYSNQPQHF.

The sequenced CDR3 bases are TGTGCCTGGAGAAACAGGGGCCCTTCCTACGAG. Its protein product is CAWRNRGPSYE. The whole CDR3 reads CAWRNRGPSYEQYF. This chain links TRBV30 with TRBJ2-7; 7 bases fit TRBD1. The read halts 3 residues ahead of the CDR3 end, with the missing end drawn from the germline J gene. The CDR3 totals 14 residues. J was trimmed by 1 base and V by 3 bases; bases with no gene match: 6. Looked up from germline, CDR1 is GTSNPN and CDR2 is SVGIG (reference sequence).

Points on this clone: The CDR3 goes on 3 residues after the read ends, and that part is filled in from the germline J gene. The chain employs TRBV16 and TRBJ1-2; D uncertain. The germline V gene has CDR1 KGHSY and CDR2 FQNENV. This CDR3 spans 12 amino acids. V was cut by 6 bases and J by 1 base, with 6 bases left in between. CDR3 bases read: TGTGCCAGCAGTACAAGTAACTATGGC. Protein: CASSTSNYG. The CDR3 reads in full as CASSTSNYGYTF.

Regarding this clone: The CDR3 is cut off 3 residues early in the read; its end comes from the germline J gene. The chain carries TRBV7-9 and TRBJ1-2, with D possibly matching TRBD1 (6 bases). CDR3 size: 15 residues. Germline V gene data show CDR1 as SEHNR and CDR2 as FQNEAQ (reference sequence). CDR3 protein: CASSLRGGGYNDYTF. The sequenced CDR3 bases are TGTGCCAGCAGCTTACGGGGGGGCGGATACAATGAC. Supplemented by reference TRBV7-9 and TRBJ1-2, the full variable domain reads DTGVSQNPRHKITKRGQNVTFRCDPISEHNRLYWYRQTLGQGPEFLTYFQNEAQLEKSRLLSDRFSAERPKGSFSTLEIQRTEQGDSAMYLCASSLRGGGYNDYTFGSGTRLTVV.

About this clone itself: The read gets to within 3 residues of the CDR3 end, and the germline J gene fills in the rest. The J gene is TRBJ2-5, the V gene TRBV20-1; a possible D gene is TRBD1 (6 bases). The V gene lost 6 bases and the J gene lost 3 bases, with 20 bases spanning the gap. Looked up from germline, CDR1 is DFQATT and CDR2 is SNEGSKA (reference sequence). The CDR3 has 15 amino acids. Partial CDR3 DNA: TGCAGTGCCATCCCCATGACAGGTGGCGAAGAGACC. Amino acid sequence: CSAIPMTGGEET. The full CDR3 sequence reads CSAIPMTGGEETQYF.

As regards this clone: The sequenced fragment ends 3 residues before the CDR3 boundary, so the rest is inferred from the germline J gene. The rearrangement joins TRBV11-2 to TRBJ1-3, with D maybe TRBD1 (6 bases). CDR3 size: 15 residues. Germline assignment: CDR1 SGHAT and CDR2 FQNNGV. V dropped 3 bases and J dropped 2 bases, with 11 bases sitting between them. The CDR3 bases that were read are TGTGCCAGCAGCTTCTCCCAGGGGACTGGAAACACC. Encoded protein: CASSFSQGTGNT. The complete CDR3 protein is CASSFSQGTGNTIYF.

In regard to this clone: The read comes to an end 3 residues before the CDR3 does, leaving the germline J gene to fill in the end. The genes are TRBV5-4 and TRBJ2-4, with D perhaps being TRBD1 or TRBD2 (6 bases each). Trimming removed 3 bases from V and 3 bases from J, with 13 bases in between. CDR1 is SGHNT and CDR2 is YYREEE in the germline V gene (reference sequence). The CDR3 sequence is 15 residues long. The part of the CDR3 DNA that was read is TGTGCCAGCAGCTCTCCAGGGGAGGACAAAAACATT. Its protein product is CASSSPGEDKNI. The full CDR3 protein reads CASSSPGEDKNIQYF.

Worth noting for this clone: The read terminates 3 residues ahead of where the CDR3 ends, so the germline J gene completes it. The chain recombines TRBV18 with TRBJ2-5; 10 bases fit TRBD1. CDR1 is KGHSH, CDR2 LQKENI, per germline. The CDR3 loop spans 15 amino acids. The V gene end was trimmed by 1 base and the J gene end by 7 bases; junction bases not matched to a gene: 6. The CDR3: CASSPRGTGVGTQYF. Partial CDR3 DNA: TGTGCCAGCTCACCACGTGGGACAGGGGTTGGGACC. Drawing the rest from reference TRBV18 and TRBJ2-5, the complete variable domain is NAGVMQNPRHLVRRRGQEARLRCSPMKGHSHVYWYRQLPEEGLKFMVYLQKENIIDESGMPKERFSAEFPKEGPSILRIQQVVRGDSAAYFCASSPRGTGVGTQYFGPGTRLLVL.

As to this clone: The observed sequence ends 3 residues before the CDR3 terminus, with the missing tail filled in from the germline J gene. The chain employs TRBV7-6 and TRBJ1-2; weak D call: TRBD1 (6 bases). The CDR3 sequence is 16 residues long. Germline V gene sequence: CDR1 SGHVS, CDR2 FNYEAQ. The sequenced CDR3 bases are TGTGCCAGCAGCTTAGTTGTAGCGGGGGCCACAGATACC. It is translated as CASSLVVAGATDT. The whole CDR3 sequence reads CASSLVVAGATDTYTF.

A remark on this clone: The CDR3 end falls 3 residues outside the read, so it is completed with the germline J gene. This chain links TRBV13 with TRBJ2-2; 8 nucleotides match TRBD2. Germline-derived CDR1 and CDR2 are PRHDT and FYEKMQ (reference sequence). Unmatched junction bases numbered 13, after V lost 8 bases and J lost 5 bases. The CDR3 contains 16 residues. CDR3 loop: CASARHGGGPTGELFF. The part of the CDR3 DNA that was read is TGTGCCAGCGCCAGGCACGGCGGGGGGCCGACCGGGGAG.

This CDR3 reads CASSLGQRGGYTF. CDR3 DNA, as far as it was read: TGCGCCAGCAGCTTGGGCCAGCGGGGTGGC. The V call is TRBV5-1, the J call TRBJ1-2; no firm D call. The CDR3 is cut off 3 residues early in the read; its end comes from the germline J gene. This CDR3 region has 13 residues. Germline V gives CDR1 SGHRS, CDR2 YFSETQ. V was cut by 0 bases and J by 7 bases, with 10 bases left in between.

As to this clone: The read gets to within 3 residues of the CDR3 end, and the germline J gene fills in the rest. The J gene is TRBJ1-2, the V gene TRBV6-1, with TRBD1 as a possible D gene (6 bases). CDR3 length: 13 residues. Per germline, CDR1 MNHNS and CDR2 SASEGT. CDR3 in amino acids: CASSDGRGGSYTF. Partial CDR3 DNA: TGTGCCAGCAGTGATGGGAGGGGGGGGAGC.

The CDR3 bases that were read are TGTGCCATCAAAGAGGGTACAGGGGGCTACGAG. This sequence encodes CAIKEGTGGYE. The whole CDR3 region reads CAIKEGTGGYEQYF. The rearrangement links TRBV10-3 to TRBJ2-7; the match to TRBD1 covers 8 bases. Read data end 3 residues before the CDR3 end; the end is taken from the germline J gene. Trimming removed 7 bases from V and 3 bases from J; junction bases left unmatched: 8. The CDR3 runs 14 residues. From germline, CDR1 is ENHRY and CDR2 SYGVKD.

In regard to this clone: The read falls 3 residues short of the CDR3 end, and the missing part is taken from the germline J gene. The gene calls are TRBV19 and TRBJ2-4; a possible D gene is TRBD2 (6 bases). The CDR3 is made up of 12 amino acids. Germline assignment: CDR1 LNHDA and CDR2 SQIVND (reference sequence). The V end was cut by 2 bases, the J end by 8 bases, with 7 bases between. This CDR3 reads CASSIWGDIQYF. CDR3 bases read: TGTGCCAGTAGTATATGGGGGGACATT.

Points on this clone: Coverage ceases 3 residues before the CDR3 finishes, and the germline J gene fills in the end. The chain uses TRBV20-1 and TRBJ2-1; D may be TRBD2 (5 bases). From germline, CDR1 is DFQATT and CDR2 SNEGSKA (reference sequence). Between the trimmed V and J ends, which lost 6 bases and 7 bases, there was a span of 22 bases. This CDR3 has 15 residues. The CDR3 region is CSALGQDLAINEQFF. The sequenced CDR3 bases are TGCAGTGCCCTCGGTCAGGACTTAGCGATTAATGAG.

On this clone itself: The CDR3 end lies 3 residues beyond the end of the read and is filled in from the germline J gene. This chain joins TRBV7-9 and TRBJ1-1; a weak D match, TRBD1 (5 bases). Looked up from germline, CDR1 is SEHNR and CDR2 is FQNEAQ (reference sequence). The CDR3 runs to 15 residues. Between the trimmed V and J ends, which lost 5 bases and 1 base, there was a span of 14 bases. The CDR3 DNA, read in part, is TGTGCCAGCAGCCTGGCGCAGGGAAGGAACACTGAA. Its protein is CASSLAQGRNTE. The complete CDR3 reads CASSLAQGRNTEAFF.